One T cell receptor beta chain is described in this entry. Its antigen is unidentified. This sample was taken from a study of glioma-infiltrating T cells. Study at large: Sequencing aimed for about 4- to 11-fold coverage of about a million peripheral T cells. General study results and limits: CDR3 overlap between tissue and blood was very small.

TCR alpha and beta CDR3 regions were amplified from RNA using iRepertoire nested multiplex PCR. For one-step reverse transcription and amplification, roughly 95-450 ng of tissue mRNA or PBMC total RNA was used. Each CDR3 protein gets one entry after TCRdb re-called the multiplex PCR reads with MiXCR. Of more than 300,000 distinct CDR3 sequences listed, about 40% are singletons. Sequencing was performed on glioma tissue, nonneoplastic brain tissue, or PBMCs (not recorded which). This clonotype originated in a human donor with low-grade glioma or glioblastoma, undergoing nonglioma brain surgery, or in good health (not recorded which).

The CDR3 coding sequence is TGCAGTGCTAGAAAACCGGGACAGGGTAACCTTGCTGGCAATCAGCCCCAGCATTTT. This gives the protein CSARKPGQGNLAGNQPQHF. V and J are TRBV20-1 and TRBJ1-5; 9 bases match TRBD1. Losses at the gene ends were 2 bases for V and 2 bases for J; bases not matched to a gene: 16. Germline assignment: CDR1 DFQATT and CDR2 SNEGSKA (reference sequence). The length of the CDR3 is 19 residues.